The 9 T cell receptor beta chains given below trace back to one sample, sequenced in a study of cytomegalovirus exposure and HLA in healthy donors. The PCR ran on 60 Vbeta and 13 Jbeta primers. Sequenced by immunoSEQ multiplex PCR; TCRdb stores in-frame clones only, minus some. The sample consists of some 100,000 clones, approximately 72% of them appearing once. Sequencing input: PBMCs. Receptors originate from a male donor in good health and CMV-seropositive.

This chain uses TRBV15 with TRBJ2-7; 9 positions match TRBD1. The CDR3 extends over 15 amino acids. V lost 5 bases to trimming and J lost 6 bases; unmatched junction nucleotides: 11. Germline V lookup: CDR1 LNHNV, CDR2 YYDKDF (reference sequence). CDR3 coding DNA: TGTGCCACCAGCTTACGACAGGGGGACGTAGCCGAGCAGTACTTC. Translating it yields CATSLRQGDVAEQYF.

The chain combines TRBV30 with TRBJ2-7; the D is unclear. The CDR3 length is 12 residues. Germline CDR1 GTSNPN, CDR2 SVGIG (reference sequence). Trimming pared 0 bases from V and 7 bases from J, leaving 10 bases between. The CDR3 sequence is CAWSVGRLEQYF. The CDR3 coding sequence is TGTGCCTGGAGTGTGGGCAGGCTTGAGCAGTACTTC.

This chain links TRBV27 with TRBJ2-7, with 11 bases aligning to TRBD1. V gave up 7 bases and J gave up 5 bases; unmatched junction bases: 4. This CDR3 region has 13 residues. CDR1 and CDR2 (germline): MNHEY, SMNVEV (reference sequence). Here the CDR3 reads CASKRDRGNEQYF. The DNA of the CDR3 is TGTGCCAGCAAGCGGGACAGGGGGAACGAGCAGTACTTC.

The CDR3 sequence is CASSLMSGLVGEQYF. The CDR3 DNA sequence: TGTGCCAGCAGCTTGATGTCAGGGTTGGTCGGAGAGCAGTACTTC. The chain links TRBV7-2 to TRBJ2-7, with D possibly matching TRBD1 (5 bases). Germline CDR1 reads SGHTA; CDR2 reads FQGNSA. Trimming left V 3 bases short and J 7 bases short, with 19 bases between. CDR3 length: 15 amino acids.

This clone occurred once. The chain has TRBV7-9 and TRBJ1-4, with D possibly being TRBD1 (6 bases). V was trimmed by 3 bases and J by 10 bases, leaving 15 bases between them. The CDR3 runs 14 residues. Per germline, CDR1 SEHNR and CDR2 FQNEAQ (reference sequence). CDR3 amino acids: CASSFTGPQGKLFF. The CDR3 DNA reads TGTGCCAGCAGCTTTACAGGGCCTCAGGGAAAACTGTTTTTT.

The V and J genes are TRBV11-3 and TRBJ2-7; a possible D gene is TRBD2 (6 bases). Germline V gene data show CDR1 as SGHNT and CDR2 as YENEEA. Trimming removed 2 bases from V and 5 bases from J, with 10 bases in between. This CDR3 is built from 13 residues. The DNA for the CDR3 is TGTGCCAGCAGCTTACCGGGGAGGAACGAGCAGTACTTC. The encoded protein is CASSLPGRNEQYF.

The gene calls are TRBV6-5 and TRBJ2-3, with a tentative D call TRBD2 (6 bases). CDR1 and CDR2 from the germline V gene are MNHEY and SVGAGI. The V end was cut by 4 bases, the J end by 2 bases, with 13 bases between. This CDR3 region has 15 residues. CDR3 in amino acids: CASSSEPDYTDTQYF. For the CDR3, the DNA is TGTGCCAGCAGTTCCGAACCGGACTACACAGATACGCAGTATTTT.

The CDR3 loop reads CASSFPTTQAMNTEAFF. As DNA, the CDR3 is TGTGCCAGCAGTTTTCCTACCACTCAAGCGATGAACACTGAAGCTTTCTTT. The gene calls are TRBV28 and TRBJ1-1; D call uncertain. V was shortened by 3 bases and J by 0 bases, with 17 bases between the two germline ends. Germline CDR1 and CDR2: MDHEN and SYDVKM. This CDR3 comprises 17 residues. Complete variable domain (other parts from reference TRBV28 and TRBJ1-1): DVKVTQSSRYLVKRTGEKVFLECVQDMDHENMFWYRQDPGLGLRLIYFSYDVKMKEKGDIPEGYSVSREKKERFSLILESASTNQTSMYLCASSFPTTQAMNTEAFFGQGTRLTVV.

The V call is TRBV7-8, the J call TRBJ1-4; 7 bases are a match to TRBD1. The CDR3 runs to 17 residues. V shed 0 bases and J 7 bases; nucleotides not matched to a gene: 11. In germline, CDR1 is SGHVS, CDR2 FQNEAQ. CDR3 region: CASSLARNRGGIEKLFF. The CDR3 coding sequence is TGTGCCAGCAGCTTAGCTAGGAACAGGGGAGGTATTGAAAAACTGTTTTTT. Filled out from reference TRBV7-8 and TRBJ1-4, the complete variable domain reads GAGVSQSPRYKVAKRGQDVALRCDPISGHVSLFWYQQALGQGPEFLTYFQNEAQLDKSGLPSDRFFAERPEGSVSTLKIQRTQQEDSAVYLCASSLARNRGGIEKLFFGSGTQLSVL.